The 24 T cell receptor beta chains given below trace back to one sample, sequenced in a study of cytomegalovirus exposure and HLA in healthy donors. In the PCR, 60 Vbeta and 13 Jbeta primers were used. Method: immunoSEQ multiplex PCR; TCRdb's copy keeps in-frame clones and lacks some. This sample carries about 95,000 clones, 65% to 80% of them seen once, and the ten largest clones take about 15%. The sequencing sample was made of PBMCs. These receptors originate from a woman between 50 and 59 years old in good health and CMV-seropositive.

The count of this clone is one. The chain has TRBV18 and TRBJ2-7; D ambiguous. The CDR3 runs 12 residues. Germline loops: CDR1 KGHSH, CDR2 LQKENI. The ends were cut back, 4 bases at V and 5 bases at J, with 9 bases in the middle. The CDR3 loop is CASSLYGDEQYF. The DNA for the CDR3 is TGTGCCAGCTCACTTTACGGAGACGAGCAGTACTTC.

This clone was seen a few times. The chain combines TRBV6-6 with TRBJ2-1, with D possibly TRBD2 on 6 matching bases. The CDR3 has 16 amino acids. Trimming took 7 bases from V and 1 from J, leaving 17 bases between them. Looked up from germline, CDR1 is MNHNY and CDR2 is SVGAGI (reference sequence). CDR3 DNA sequence: TGTGCCAGCACCGATACCGGCGGGAAATCCTACAATGAGCAGTTCTTC. Translation gives CASTDTGGKSYNEQFF.

The chain has TRBV7-8 and TRBJ2-7; possibly TRBD1 for D (5 bases). V was shortened by 2 bases and J by 4 bases, with 6 bases between the two germline ends. The CDR3 runs to 12 residues. Germline values: CDR1 SGHVS, CDR2 FQNEAQ. In DNA form, the CDR3 reads TGTGCCAGCAGCTTACAGGGTTACGAGCAGTACTTC. Protein: CASSLQGYEQYF.

This clone showed up just a few times. The V gene is TRBV7-9, the J gene TRBJ1-1; unclear D gene. With 5 bases removed from V and 3 bases from J, the gap between germline ends came to 7 bases. The CDR3 is made up of 12 amino acids. CDR1 is SEHNR, CDR2 FQNEAQ, per germline (reference sequence). The CDR3 DNA reads as TGTGCCAGCAGCCGACAACACACTGAAGCTTTCTTT. Its translation is CASSRQHTEAFF. Drawing the rest from reference TRBV7-9 and TRBJ1-1, the complete variable domain is DTGVSQNPRHKITKRGQNVTFRCDPISEHNRLYWYRQTLGQGPEFLTYFQNEAQLEKSRLLSDRFSAERPKGSFSTLEIQRTEQGDSAMYLCASSRQHTEAFFGQGTRLTVV.

This sequence joins TRBV10-3 and TRBJ2-7; a weak D match, TRBD2 (6 bases). The CDR3 is made up of 15 amino acids. Germline values: CDR1 ENHRY, CDR2 SYGVKD. Trimming stripped 1 base from V and 3 bases from J, with 13 bases between. The CDR3 is CAISEWSPGGYEQYF. The CDR3 coding sequence is TGTGCCATCAGTGAGTGGTCCCCCGGGGGCTACGAGCAGTACTTC.

This clone is a singleton in its sample. This chain joins TRBV2 and TRBJ2-5, with D perhaps matching TRBD2 (6 bases). The CDR3 is 15 amino acids. Germline CDR1 and CDR2: SNHLY and FYNNEI. The V end lost 2 bases, the J end lost 3 bases, and 13 bases lay between the germline ends. Written as DNA, the CDR3 is TGTGCCAGCAGTGAAATCGAGGTAGCGGAAGAGACCCAGTACTTC. This codes for CASSEIEVAEETQYF.

The gene calls are TRBV5-4 and TRBJ2-7, with 9 bases lining up with TRBD1. The CDR3 totals 14 residues. With 4 bases clipped from V and 5 bases from J, the junction kept 7 bases outside the gene matches. The germline V gene has CDR1 SGHNT and CDR2 YYREEE (reference sequence). The CDR3 protein is CASSRDRAGNEQYF. The CDR3 region has the DNA TGTGCCAGCAGCCGGGACAGGGCCGGGAACGAGCAGTACTTC.

The rearrangement joins TRBV7-6 to TRBJ2-7; weak D call: TRBD2 (7 bases). V was clipped by 1 base and J by 6 bases, with 10 bases between them. CDR3 length: 13 amino acids. CDR1 is SGHVS and CDR2 is FNYEAQ in the germline V gene. CDR3 DNA sequence: TGTGCCAGCAGCTTAGGAGGGGGGGGCGAGCAGTACTTC. Its translation is CASSLGGGGEQYF. Drawing the rest from reference TRBV7-6 and TRBJ2-7, the complete variable domain is GAGVSQSPRYKVTKRGQDVALRCDPISGHVSLYWYRQALGQGPEFLTYFNYEAQQDKSGLPNDRFSAERPEGSISTLTIQRTEQRDSAMYRCASSLGGGGEQYFGPGTRLTVT.

This clone was detected only once. The chain links TRBV9 to TRBJ2-1; weak D call: TRBD1 (5 bases). The CDR3 runs 13 residues. Germline CDR1 and CDR2: SGDLS and YYNGEE. The V end was cut by 0 bases, the J end by 9 bases, with 10 bases between. The CDR3 DNA reads TGTGCCAGCAGCGTAGCAGGGATCGGTGAGCAGTTCTTC. It yields the protein CASSVAGIGEQFF. Full variable domain (missing parts from reference TRBV9 and TRBJ2-1): DSGVTQTPKHLITATGQRVTLRCSPRSGDLSVYWYQQSLDQGLQFLIQYYNGEERAKGNILERFSAQQFPDLHSELNLSSLELGDSALYFCASSVAGIGEQFFGPGTRLTVL.

This clone has more than one count but fewer than ten. V is TRBV7-2 and J is TRBJ2-1; 8 bases line up with TRBD1. The CDR3 consists of 15 residues. Germline V gene data show CDR1 as SGHTA and CDR2 as FQGNSA. J gave up 1 base and V 2 bases, and 1 base lay outside the gene matches. The DNA for the CDR3 is TGTGCCAGCAGCTTATGGACAGGGTCCTACAATGAGCAGTTCTTC. This sequence encodes CASSLWTGSYNEQFF. Full variable domain (missing parts from reference TRBV7-2 and TRBJ2-1): GAGVSQSPSNKVTEKGKDVELRCDPISGHTALYWYRQSLGQGLEFLIYFQGNSAPDKSGLPSDRFSAERTGGSVSTLTIQRTQQEDSAVYLCASSLWTGSYNEQFFGPGTRLTVL.

This chain joins TRBV6-1 and TRBJ1-2, with TRBD1 matching over 7 bases. There are 15 residues in the CDR3. Germline V gene data show CDR1 as MNHNS and CDR2 as SASEGT. The V gene end was trimmed by 2 bases and the J gene end by 8 bases; junction bases not matched to a gene: 11. This CDR3 reads CASSEIGQAVLGYTF. DNA for the CDR3: TGTGCCAGCAGTGAAATAGGACAGGCCGTTCTAGGCTACACCTTC.

This sequence joins TRBV9 and TRBJ2-1, with 7 bases identical to TRBD1. The CDR3 is 14 residues long. The germline CDR1 and CDR2 sequences are SGDLS and YYNGEE. The trim removed 2 bases at V and 4 bases at J, leaving 3 bases unmatched. In DNA form, the CDR3 reads TGTGCCAGCAGCGTTACAGGGGAATACAATGAGCAGTTCTTC. Protein product: CASSVTGEYNEQFF.

This clone was observed a single time. The J gene is TRBJ2-5, the V gene TRBV30; tentative D call: TRBD1 (6 bases). Deletions cut 5 bases from V and 0 bases from J, with 10 bases between. The CDR3 runs 13 residues. Germline V CDR1 and CDR2: GTSNPN, SVGIG (reference sequence). The CDR3 bases are TGTGCCTGGTCCCGGACAGACCAAGAGACCCAGTACTTC. Amino acid sequence: CAWSRTDQETQYF.

The V and J genes are TRBV7-2 and TRBJ2-5; D might be TRBD1 (6 bases). The V gene's germline CDR1 is SGHTA and CDR2 FQGNSA. There are 15 residues in the CDR3. V lost 2 bases to trimming and J lost 2 bases, with 12 bases between them. The CDR3 loop reads CASSLMRTAQETQYF. CDR3 nucleotides: TGTGCCAGCAGCTTAATGAGGACAGCACAAGAGACCCAGTACTTC. Variable domain in full (rest from reference TRBV7-2 and TRBJ2-5): GAGVSQSPSNKVTEKGKDVELRCDPISGHTALYWYRQSLGQGLEFLIYFQGNSAPDKSGLPSDRFSAERTGGSVSTLTIQRTQQEDSAVYLCASSLMRTAQETQYFGPGTRLLVL.

This clone was observed a single time. J is TRBJ2-7 and V is TRBV6-5; D not resolved. Germline V gene lookup returns CDR1 MNHEY and CDR2 SVGAGI. This CDR3 contains 11 residues. The V and J ends lost 2 bases and 6 bases respectively, with 5 bases between them. The CDR3 reads CASSYVGEQYF. In DNA form, the CDR3 reads TGTGCCAGCAGTTACGTCGGCGAGCAGTACTTC.

V and J are TRBV11-2 and TRBJ2-1; possible D gene TRBD1, 6 bases. Deletions cut 0 bases from V and 0 bases from J, with 9 bases between. This CDR3 is built from 16 residues. Germline V lookup: CDR1 SGHAT, CDR2 FQNNGV. The CDR3 reads CASSLEAGVSYNEQFF. The CDR3 DNA is TGTGCCAGCAGCTTAGAGGCAGGGGTCTCCTACAATGAGCAGTTCTTC. The full variable domain, its missing parts supplied by reference TRBV11-2 and TRBJ2-1, is EAGVAQSPRYKIIEKRQSVAFWCNPISGHATLYWYQQILGQGPKLLIQFQNNGVVDDSQLPKDRFSAERLKGVDSTLKIQPAKLEDSAVYLCASSLEAGVSYNEQFFGPGTRLTVL.

The sample holds a few counts of this clone. The gene calls are TRBV5-1 and TRBJ2-1, with D tentatively TRBD1 (5 bases). V was clipped by 0 bases and J by 9 bases, with 13 bases between them. Germline values: CDR1 SGHRS, CDR2 YFSETQ. This CDR3 spans 14 amino acids. The CDR3 is CASSLAFGAIEQFF. The CDR3 coding sequence is TGCGCCAGCAGCTTGGCGTTTGGGGCTATTGAGCAGTTCTTC.

The chain recombines TRBV21-1 with TRBJ2-1; the D segment call TRBD2 is taken from the table without a DNA check. TRBV21-1 is tagged as a pseudogene. The CDR3 runs to 17 residues. This chain's CDR3 is CASSKAQREPSYNEQFF. The DNA of the CDR3 is TGTGCCAGCAGCAAAGCCCAGCGGGAGCCCTCCTACAATGAGCAGTTCTTC.

The genes are TRBV12-5 and TRBJ1-3; no definite D call. V was shortened by 0 bases and J by 0 bases, with 6 bases between the two germline ends. The CDR3 covers 15 residues. Germline-derived CDR1 and CDR2 are LGHNT and FRNRAP. CDR3 in DNA: TGTGCTAGTGGTTTGGTAACAAACTCTGGAAACACCATATATTTT. Translated, it gives CASGLVTNSGNTIYF.

The chain joins TRBV4-3 to TRBJ1-5, with D unclear. V was cut by 0 bases and J by 4 bases, with 10 bases left in between. This CDR3 has 15 residues. Per germline, CDR1 LGHNA and CDR2 YSLEER. The CDR3 DNA sequence: TGCGCCAGCAGCCAAGACGGGAAGAATAATCAGCCCCAGCATTTT. It yields the protein CASSQDGKNNQPQHF.

The chain carries TRBV27 and TRBJ2-7; 11 bases agree with TRBD2. Germline V CDR1 and CDR2: MNHEY, SMNVEV (reference sequence). The V gene end was trimmed by 10 bases and the J gene end by 3 bases; junction bases not matched to a gene: 14. The CDR3 runs to 16 residues. The CDR3 nucleotides read TGTGCCACCACCAGCCGCGGACTAGCGGGTGTCTACGAGCAGTACTTC. It specifies CATTSRGLAGVYEQYF.

As DNA, the CDR3 is TGTGCCAGCAGCTTCCGGCAGGGTGACTATGGCTACACCTTC. Translation gives CASSFRQGDYGYTF. This chain uses TRBV7-9 with TRBJ1-2; possibly TRBD1 for D (5 bases). Trimming left V 3 bases short and J 3 bases short, with 11 bases between. Germline V gene data show CDR1 as SEHNR and CDR2 as FQNEAQ (reference sequence). CDR3 size: 14 residues.

To note about this clone: A junction boundary mismatches the germline segment, possibly from a read error. This chain connects TRBV7-6 to TRBJ2-7, with 10 bases identical to TRBD2. CDR3 length equals 15 residues. CDR1 is SGHVS, CDR2 FNYEAQ, per germline. This chain's CDR3 is CATSSASGRAYEQYF. The CDR3 DNA reads TGTGCCACCAGCTCGGCCAGCGGGAGGGCCTACGAGCAGTACTTC.

This clone turned up a few times. The chain joins TRBV4-1 to TRBJ2-3; TRBD2 matches at 7 bases. The CDR3 is made up of 15 amino acids. J gave up 5 bases and V 3 bases, and 8 bases lay outside the gene matches. Germline V gene lookup returns CDR1 MGHRA and CDR2 YSYEKL. The CDR3 bases are TGCGCCAGCAGCCAGCGGGAGAAGATAGTAGATACGCAGTATTTT. It encodes CASSQREKIVDTQYF.